Presented here are 12 T cell receptor beta chains from one specimen sequenced in a study of T cells in Graves' hyperthyroidism and ophthalmopathy. RNA transcripts served as the template for amplifying TCR beta CDR3 regions. First-round RT-PCR targeting the TCR CDR3 was performed with the HTBI primer set. TCRdb fed the multiplex PCR reads into MiXCR, producing one record per CDR3 protein. The profile shows around 530,000 distinct CDR3 sequences, approximately 17% of them singletons. Source material: blood. All receptors derive from a woman younger than 35 with Graves' ophthalmopathy.

Only a few counts were recorded for this clonotype. V and J are TRBV6-1 and TRBJ2-1, with TRBD1 as a possible D gene (5 bases). In germline, CDR1 is MNHNS, CDR2 SASEGT. The CDR3 covers 14 residues. With 5 bases removed from V and 13 bases from J, the gap between germline ends came to 21 bases. CDR3 protein: CASSLLVGRFRQFF. Here the CDR3 DNA reads TGTGCCAGCAGTCTATTAGTGGGGCGATTTAGACAGTTCTTC.

V gene TRBV18 combines with J gene TRBJ2-7, with D possibly called TRBD1 or TRBD2 (5 bases each). Germline V gene data show CDR1 as KGHSH and CDR2 as LQKENI. The CDR3 is 15 residues long. Trimming took 3 bases from V and 3 from J, leaving 15 bases between them. DNA for the CDR3: TGTGCCAGCTCACCGACGAACGAGGGGTTCTACGAGCAGTACTTC. Its protein product is CASSPTNEGFYEQYF.

CDR3 loop: CASSLVGWNPYF. The CDR3 DNA reads TGTGCCAGCAGCTTAGTAGGGTGGAACCCGTACTTC. The rearrangement joins TRBV7-2 to TRBJ2-5; D is ambiguous. Trimming shortened V by 1 base and J by 13 bases, and 13 bases separated the two germline ends. This CDR3 region has 12 residues. Germline V lookup: CDR1 SGHTA, CDR2 FQGNSA.

This clonotype has ten or more counts. The chain joins TRBV11-2 to TRBJ1-3, with 9 bases matching TRBD1. Losses at the gene ends were 5 bases for V and 3 bases for J; bases not matched to a gene: 2. Germline assignment: CDR1 SGHAT and CDR2 FQNNGV. The CDR3 loop spans 14 amino acids. The CDR3 loop reads CASSHRGLGNTIYF. CDR3 coding DNA: TGTGCCAGCAGCCACAGGGGGCTTGGAAACACCATATATTTT.

The table lists this clonotype with many counts. V usage is TRBV28 and J usage is TRBJ2-5; 9 bases agree with TRBD1. The CDR3 spans 16 residues. V shed 4 bases and J 4 bases; nucleotides not matched to a gene: 10. Germline-derived CDR1 and CDR2 are MDHEN and SYDVKM. The CDR3, as DNA: TGTGCCAGCAGTTACCACCTGGACAGGGGAGGAGAGACCCAGTACTTC. As protein: CASSYHLDRGGETQYF. Full variable domain (remainder filled in from reference TRBV28 and TRBJ2-5): DVKVTQSSRYLVKRTGEKVFLECVQDMDHENMFWYRQDPGLGLRLIYFSYDVKMKEKGDIPEGYSVSREKKERFSLILESASTNQTSMYLCASSYHLDRGGETQYFGPGTRLLVL.

This clonotype was detected ten times or more. The rearrangement links TRBV7-9 to TRBJ2-1; 12 bases are a match to TRBD2. The CDR3 spans 15 residues. V lost 2 bases to trimming and J lost 4 bases; unmatched junction nucleotides: 0. Germline CDR1 and CDR2: SEHNR and FQNEAQ (reference sequence). The CDR3 DNA reads as TGTGCCAGCAGCTTAACTAGCGGGAGGTACAATGAGCAGTTCTTC. Its translation: CASSLTSGRYNEQFF.

This clonotype showed up just a few times. V gene TRBV27 combines with J gene TRBJ2-2, with TRBD1 as a possible D gene (7 bases). In germline, CDR1 is MNHEY, CDR2 SMNVEV (reference sequence). V was cut by 7 bases and J by 2 bases, with 17 bases left in between. The CDR3 covers 16 residues. The CDR3 DNA is TGTGCCAGCACCCGGAGGGACAGTCTCAACACCGGGGAGCTGTTTTTT. Translated: CASTRRDSLNTGELFF.

This clonotype was found many times. V gene TRBV28 combines with J gene TRBJ1-5, with D unclear. Trimming stripped 2 bases from V and 8 bases from J, with 4 bases between. Germline V gives CDR1 MDHEN, CDR2 SYDVKM. This CDR3 region has 11 residues. Written as DNA, the CDR3 is TGTGCCAGCAGTTTAGGGGAGCCCCAGCATTTT. Translation: CASSLGEPQHF.

V usage is TRBV4-1 and J usage is TRBJ2-3, with D possibly matching TRBD2 (6 bases). Trimming cost V 0 bases and J 6 bases, with 13 bases left between them. The CDR3 has 15 residues. CDR1 is MGHRA and CDR2 is YSYEKL in the germline V gene. The CDR3 DNA reads TGCGCCAGCAGCCAAGAGGAGGGTTTCAGCGATACGCAGTATTTT. This gives the protein CASSQEEGFSDTQYF.

The chain uses TRBV27 and TRBJ1-6, with a tentative D call TRBD1 (6 bases). Trimming removed 7 bases from V and 6 bases from J, with 13 bases in between. The germline V gene encodes CDR1 MNHEY and CDR2 SMNVEV (reference sequence). CDR3 size: 14 residues. CDR3 protein: CASNPRGFNSPLHF. The CDR3 DNA is TGTGCCAGCAACCCCAGGGGTTTTAATTCACCCCTCCACTTT.

The chain recombines TRBV27 with TRBJ2-1; 9 bases fit TRBD2. V shed 5 bases and J 7 bases; nucleotides not matched to a gene: 9. This CDR3 spans 15 amino acids. The V gene's germline CDR1 is MNHEY and CDR2 SMNVEV (reference sequence). Written as DNA, the CDR3 is TGTGCCAGCAGTCTAGCGGGACTAGCCATAAATGAGCAGTTCTTC. Protein sequence: CASSLAGLAINEQFF.

The table lists this clonotype with many counts. V and J are TRBV7-9 and TRBJ2-7, with a tentative D call TRBD1 (6 bases). CDR1 SEHNR and CDR2 FQNEAQ come from the germline V gene (reference sequence). This CDR3 is built from 16 residues. The V end lost 5 bases, the J end lost 2 bases, and 19 bases lay between the germline ends. CDR3 in DNA: TGTGCCAGCAGCCCGTCCCCGGGACAAGCAACCTACGAGCAGTACTTC. It translates to CASSPSPGQATYEQYF.